The source of this T cell receptor (beta chain) is a study of blood T cell repertoires in COVID-19. TCRdb keeps only in-frame clones here, not all; method: immunoSEQ multiplex PCR. The data contain about 240,000 clones, approximately 90% of them singletons. From germline, CDR1 is MRHNA and CDR2 SNTAGT. V gave up 8 bases and J gave up 0 bases, with 23 bases separating them. This CDR3 region has 18 residues. The sample consisted of PBMCs or T cells enriched from blood (not recorded which). V and J are TRBV6-4 and TRBJ1-5, with TRBD1 as a possible D gene (6 bases). The TCR sequence derives from a woman aged 25 to 39 who had recovered from COVID-19. DNA for the CDR3: TGTGCCAGCCCTCCACTCCCGGGACACCCCCATAGCAATCAGCCCCAGCATTTT. Protein sequence: CASPPLPGHPHSNQPQHF.